One T cell receptor beta chain is described in this entry. It lacks a known antigen. No much larger clonotype is one base removed from it; base qualities were not supplied. Receptor libraries were prepared by PCR. Data came from an Illumina HiSeq 2500. TCR libraries were prepared with molecular barcoding, using unique molecular identifiers to normalize TCRbeta repertoire quantification. TCRdb reanalyzed the raw reads on its own, using fastp at Q25 for trimming and MiXCR for clone calling, and kept in-frame beta chains. Rows merge per CDR3 protein into single entries with the most common DNA and genes. This sample comprises around 78,000 distinct CDR3 sequences, about 7% of them detected only once. Approximately 2.4% of the sample is taken by the ten largest. The data belong to a study of T-cell reconstitution after alpha-beta-depleted transplantation in children listed by TCRdb under 2016. For the study in its entirety: Using TCR repertoire profiling, the study quantitatively followed how T-cell immune reconstitution unfolded in children after TCRalphabeta/CD19-depleted allogeneic hematopoietic cell transplantation.

The CDR3 numbers 11 residues from cysteine through phenylalanine. The only DNA kept is the CDR3, 33 bases in frame from the first base. V drops 7 bases and J drops 3 bases, leaving 9 bases in between. The germline V gene (reference sequence) gives CDR1 as DFQATT and CDR2 as SNEGSKA. The sequence was obtained from a human donor who donated a stem cell graft to a child with acute lymphoblastic leukemia. The source was PBMCs from the stem cell graft donor, collected from the stem cell graft. The rearrangement combines TRBV20-1 with TRBJ1-1, with the identity of the D gene unclear. The nucleotides read TGCAGTGGTAGGACCTACACTGAAGCTTTCTTT. The translation is CSGRTYTEAFF.